A selection of T cell receptor beta chains follows, all from one sample in a study of post-analysis software for immune sequencing data. TCRdb re-derived calls from the PCR reads in MiXCR, one entry per CDR3 protein. The sample yields about 560,000 distinct CDR3 sequences, 44% seen once. The sample taken for sequencing was blood. Receptor source: a girl aged 10-17 years with multiple sclerosis. The CDR3 runs from the conserved cysteine through the conserved F or W. The D gene is left open where the match is weak. Expanded clones get a size class; other rows say once, few or many, or leave the size out.

-,TRBV6-5,TRBJ1-1,-,TGTGCCAGCAGCTCAGGGACGAACACTGAAGCTTTCTTT,CASSSGTNTEAFF
-,TRBV18,TRBJ2-1,-,TGTGCCACCACTCCCGGGGCCTTACTACACAATGAGCAGTTCTTC,CATTPGALLHNEQFF
-,TRBV19,TRBJ2-1,-,TGTGCCAGTAGGGGATGGAGGGAAAGTGATGAGCAGTTCTTC,CASRGWRESDEQFF
TRBD1,TRBV5-1,TRBJ2-7,-,TGCGCCAGCAGCTCCGACAGGGCCTCGGGATACGAGCAGTACTTC,CASSSDRASGYEQYF
-,TRBV6-5,TRBJ1-4,-,TGTGCCAGCAGTTACTCGACAGAGCCAGAGGAACTGTTTTTT,CASSYSTEPEELFF
TRBD2,TRBV12-3/TRBV12-4,TRBJ2-3,-,TGTGCCAGCAAACCTGTGGGCGGGAGCTTAGATACGCAGTATTTT,CASKPVGGSLDTQYF
-,TRBV4-1,TRBJ2-6,few,TGCGCCAGCAGCCAAGCCCAACAGATGCCTGGGGCCAACGTCCTGACTTTC,CASSQAQQMPGANVLTF
-,TRBV7-6,TRBJ2-7,few,TGTGCCAGCAGCTTCCCACCGACCTACGAGCAGTACTTC,CASSFPPTYEQYF
-,TRBV12-3/TRBV12-4,TRBJ2-1,-,TGTGCCAGCAGGACTCTGTGGGATGAGCAGTTCTTC,CASRTLWDEQFF
-,TRBV6-5,TRBJ2-7,-,TGTGCCAGCAGATTGGATGGCTCCTACGAGCAGTACTTC,CASRLDGSYEQYF
-,TRBV29-1,TRBJ2-3,-,TGCAGCGTTGATGGGAGTTCCGTTAGAGATACGCAGTATTTT,CSVDGSSVRDTQYF
-,TRBV5-1,TRBJ2-1,-,TGCGCCAGCAGCTCACCCGGTCTAATCGGGTACAATGAGCAGTTCTTC,CASSSPGLIGYNEQFF
-,TRBV10-3,TRBJ2-3,-,TGTGCCATCAGCGATACGGGGGTCCCTAGCACAGATACGCAGTATTTT,CAISDTGVPSTDTQYF
-,TRBV20-1,TRBJ1-1,once,TGCAGTGCTCGAAAGGCCCAAATGAACACTGAAGCTTTCTTT,CSARKAQMNTEAFF
TRBD2,TRBV5-1,TRBJ2-5,few,TGCGCCAGCAGCTTGATTAGCGGGGGGGCTTTGCCGCTACAAGAGACCCAGTACTTC,CASSLISGGALPLQETQYF
-,TRBV29-1,TRBJ2-7,few,TGCAGCGTTGCCGACCTTTGGAGGGAGCAGTACTTC,CSVADLWREQYF
-,TRBV7-9,TRBJ1-2,-,TGTGCCAGCAGCTTAGCGGCCCCATGGCGGGGCTACACCTTC,CASSLAAPWRGYTF
-,TRBV5-1,TRBJ2-3,once,TGCGCCAGCTACGATGTGAGGGGCGACCCCTCCACAGATACGCAGTATTTT,CASYDVRGDPSTDTQYF
TRBD2,TRBV4-2,TRBJ2-1,few,TGTGCCAGCAGCCAATTCAGCGGGAGTGAAAATGAGCAGTTCTTC,CASSQFSGSENEQFF
-,TRBV29-1,TRBJ1-1,-,TGCAGCGTTCCTATATGGTGGGGTAGTCGGGGTGTCTACACTGAAGCTTTCTTT,CSVPIWWGSRGVYTEAFF
TRBD1,TRBV3-1,TRBJ1-2,few,TGTGCCAGCAGCGGAAGGACAGGGGATGGCTACACCTTC,CASSGRTGDGYTF
-,TRBV5-1,TRBJ2-1,-,TGCGCCAGCTGTAGGATGGAGGTCTACAATGAGCAGTTCTTC,CASCRMEVYNEQFF
TRBD2,TRBV10-3,TRBJ2-1,few,TGTGCCATCAGTGCTGGAACTAGCGGGCTCTACAATGAGCAGTTCTTC,CAISAGTSGLYNEQFF
-,TRBV7-2,TRBJ1-2,-,TGTGCCAGCAGCCCACCTGGGGCAGGGCGGTATTATGGCTACACCTTC,CASSPPGAGRYYGYTF
-,TRBV3-1,TRBJ1-5,-,TGTGCCAGCAGCCCCCGCCCCCCGGGAAGCAATCAGCCCCAGCATTTT,CASSPRPPGSNQPQHF
-,TRBV10-3,TRBJ1-5,-,TGTGCCATCAGTGAGTCGGCGCAGGGCAATCAGCCCCAGCATTTT,CAISESAQGNQPQHF
-,TRBV7-6,TRBJ2-7,-,TGTGCCAGCAGCTCCCTACAGGGAAAGAGCTCCTACGGGCAGTACTTC,CASSSLQGKSSYGQYF
-,TRBV5-1,TRBJ2-5,-,TGCGCCAGCAGCCTCGAGAGCCTTGGGATCCAGTACTTC,CASSLESLGIQYF
-,TRBV9,TRBJ1-4,-,TGTGCCAGCAGCGCTCGGGACACCGGGAATGAAAAACTGTTTTTT,CASSARDTGNEKLFF
-,TRBV4-2,TRBJ2-7,-,TGTGCCAGCAGCCTCGACCTCCAAGAGCAGTACTTC,CASSLDLQEQYF
TRBD2,TRBV5-1,TRBJ2-3,few,TGCGCCGGCAGCTTGAGCGGGGTCATAGATACGCAGTATTTT,CAGSLSGVIDTQYF
TRBD2,TRBV20-1,TRBJ2-5,few,TGCAGTGCTAGAGGGGGCCCCCACGCGGGGGATGGGGAGACCCAGTACTTC,CSARGGPHAGDGETQYF
-,TRBV20-1,TRBJ1-2,-,TGCAGTGGCAGCCGTCGGCCGGGACATGGCTACACCTTC,CSGSRRPGHGYTF
-,TRBV12-3/TRBV12-4,TRBJ1-2,-,TGTCCCAGCAGTCTTCACGTGGTGGACTATGGCTACACCTTC,CPSSLHVVDYGYTF
TRBD2,TRBV9,TRBJ2-1,many,TGTGCCAGCAGCTCTAGCGGTAGCTCCTACAATGAGCAGTTCTTC,CASSSSGSSYNEQFF
TRBD2,TRBV3-1,TRBJ2-7,-,TGTGCCACCACTACTAGCGGAGGCTACGAGCAGTACTTC,CATTTSGGYEQYF